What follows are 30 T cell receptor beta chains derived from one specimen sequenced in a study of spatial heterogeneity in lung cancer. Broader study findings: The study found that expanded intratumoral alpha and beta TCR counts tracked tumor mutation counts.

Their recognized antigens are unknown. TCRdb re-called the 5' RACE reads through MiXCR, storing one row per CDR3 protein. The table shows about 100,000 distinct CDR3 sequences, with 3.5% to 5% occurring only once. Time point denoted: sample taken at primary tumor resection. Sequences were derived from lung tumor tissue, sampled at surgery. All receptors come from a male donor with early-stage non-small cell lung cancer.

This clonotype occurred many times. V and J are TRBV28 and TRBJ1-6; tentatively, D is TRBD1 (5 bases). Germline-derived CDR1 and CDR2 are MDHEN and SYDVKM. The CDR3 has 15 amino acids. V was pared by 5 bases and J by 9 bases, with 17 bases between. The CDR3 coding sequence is TGTGCCAGCAGTACTACCGGGGCAGGGCTTTCACCCCTCCACTTT. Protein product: CASSTTGAGLSPLHF.

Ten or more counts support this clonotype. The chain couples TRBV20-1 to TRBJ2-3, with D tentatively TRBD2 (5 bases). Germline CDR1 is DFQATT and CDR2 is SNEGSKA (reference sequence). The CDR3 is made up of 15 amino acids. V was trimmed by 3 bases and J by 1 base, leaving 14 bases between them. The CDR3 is CSASSLGEGTDTQYF. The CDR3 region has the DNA TGCAGTGCTAGTTCGCTGGGAGAGGGCACAGATACGCAGTATTTT.

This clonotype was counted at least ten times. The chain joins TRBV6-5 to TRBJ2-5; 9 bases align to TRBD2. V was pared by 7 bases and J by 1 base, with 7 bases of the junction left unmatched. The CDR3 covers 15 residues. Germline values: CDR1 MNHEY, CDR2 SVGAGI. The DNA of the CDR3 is TGTGCCAGCAAGGGGCGGGAGGGGCCCCAAGAGACCCAGTACTTC. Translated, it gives CASKGREGPQETQYF.

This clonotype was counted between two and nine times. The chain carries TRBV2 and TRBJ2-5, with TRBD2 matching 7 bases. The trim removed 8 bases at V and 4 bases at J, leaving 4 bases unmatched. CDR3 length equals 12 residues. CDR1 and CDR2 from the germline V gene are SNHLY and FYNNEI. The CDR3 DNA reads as TGTGCCAGCTGCGGGAGCGGAGAGACCCAGTACTTC. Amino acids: CASCGSGETQYF. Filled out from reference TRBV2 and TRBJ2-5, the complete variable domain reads EPEVTQTPSHQVTQMGQEVILRCVPISNHLYFYWYRQILGQKVEFLVSFYNNEISEKSEIFDDQFSVERPDGSNFTLKIRSTKLEDSAMYFCASCGSGETQYFGPGTRLLVL.

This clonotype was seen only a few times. The CDR3 protein is CASSFSPNLETQYF. The CDR3 DNA sequence: TGTGCCAGCAGCTTCTCACCCAACCTGGAGACCCAGTACTTC. V and J are TRBV7-6 and TRBJ2-5; D is unresolved. CDR1 is SGHVS, CDR2 FNYEAQ, per germline. V was pared by 3 bases and J by 5 bases, with 13 bases between. The CDR3 runs to 14 residues.

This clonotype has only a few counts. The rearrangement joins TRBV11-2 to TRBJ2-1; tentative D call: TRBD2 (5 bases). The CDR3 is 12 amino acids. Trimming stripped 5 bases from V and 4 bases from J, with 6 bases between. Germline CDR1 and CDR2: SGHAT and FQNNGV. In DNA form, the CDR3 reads TGTGCCAGCAGCCGGGGATACAATGAGCAGTTCTTC. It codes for CASSRGYNEQFF.

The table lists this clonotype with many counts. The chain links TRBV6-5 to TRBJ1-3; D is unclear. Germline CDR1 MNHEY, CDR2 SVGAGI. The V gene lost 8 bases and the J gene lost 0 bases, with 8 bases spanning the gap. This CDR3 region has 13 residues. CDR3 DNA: TGTGCCAGCCGTTCTCCCTCTGGAAACACCATATATTTT. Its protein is CASRSPSGNTIYF.

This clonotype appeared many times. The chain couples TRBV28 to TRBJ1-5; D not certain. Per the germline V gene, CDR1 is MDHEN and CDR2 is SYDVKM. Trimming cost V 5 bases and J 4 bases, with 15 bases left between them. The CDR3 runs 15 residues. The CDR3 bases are TGTGCCAGCAGTCCCTCTGCTTCCCTTAATCAGCCCCAGCATTTT. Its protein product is CASSPSASLNQPQHF.

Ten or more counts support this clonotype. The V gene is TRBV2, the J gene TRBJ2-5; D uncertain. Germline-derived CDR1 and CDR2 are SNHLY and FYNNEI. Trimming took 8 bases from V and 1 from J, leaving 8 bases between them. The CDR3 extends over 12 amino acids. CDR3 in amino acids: CASVRPQETQYF. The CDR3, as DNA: TGTGCCAGCGTGAGGCCCCAAGAGACCCAGTACTTC.

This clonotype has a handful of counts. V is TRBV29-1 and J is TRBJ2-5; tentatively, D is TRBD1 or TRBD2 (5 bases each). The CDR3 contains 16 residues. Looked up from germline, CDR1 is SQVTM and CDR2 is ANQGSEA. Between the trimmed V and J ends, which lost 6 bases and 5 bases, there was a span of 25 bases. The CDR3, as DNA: TGCAGCGTGGGGGATGGCGCCTTGGGAACCGGGGAGACCCAGTACTTC. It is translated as CSVGDGALGTGETQYF. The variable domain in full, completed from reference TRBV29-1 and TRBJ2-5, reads SAVISQKPSRDICQRGTSLTIQCQVDSQVTMMFWYRQQPGQSLTLIATANQGSEATYESGFVIDKFPISRPNLTFSTLTVSNMSPEDSSIYLCSVGDGALGTGETQYFGPGTRLLVL.

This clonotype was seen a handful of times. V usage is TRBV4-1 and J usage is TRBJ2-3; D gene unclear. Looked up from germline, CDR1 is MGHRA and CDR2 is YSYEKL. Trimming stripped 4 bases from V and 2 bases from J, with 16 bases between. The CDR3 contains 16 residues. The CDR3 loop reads CASSPLRRLNTDTQYF. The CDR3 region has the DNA TGCGCCAGCAGCCCCCTGAGGCGGTTAAACACAGATACGCAGTATTTT.

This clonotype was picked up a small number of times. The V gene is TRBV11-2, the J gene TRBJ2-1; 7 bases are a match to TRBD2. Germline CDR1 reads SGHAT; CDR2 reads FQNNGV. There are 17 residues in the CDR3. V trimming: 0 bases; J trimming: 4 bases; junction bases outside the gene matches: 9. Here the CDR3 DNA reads TGTGCCAGCAGCTTAGAAGGGAGCGGGATAGCTTACAATGAGCAGTTCTTC. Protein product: CASSLEGSGIAYNEQFF.

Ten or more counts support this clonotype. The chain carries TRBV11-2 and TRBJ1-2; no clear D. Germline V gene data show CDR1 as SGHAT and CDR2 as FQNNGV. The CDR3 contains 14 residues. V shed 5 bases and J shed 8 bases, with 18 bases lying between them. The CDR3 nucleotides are TGTGCCAGCAGCCGTCCACCGGGAATGAGCGGCTACACCTTC. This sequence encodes CASSRPPGMSGYTF.

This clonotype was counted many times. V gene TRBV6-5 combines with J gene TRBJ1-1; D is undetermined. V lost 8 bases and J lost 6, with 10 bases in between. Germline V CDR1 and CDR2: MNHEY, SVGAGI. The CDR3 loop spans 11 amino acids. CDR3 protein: CASRRGPEAFF. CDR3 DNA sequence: TGTGCCAGCCGTCGGGGTCCTGAAGCTTTCTTT.

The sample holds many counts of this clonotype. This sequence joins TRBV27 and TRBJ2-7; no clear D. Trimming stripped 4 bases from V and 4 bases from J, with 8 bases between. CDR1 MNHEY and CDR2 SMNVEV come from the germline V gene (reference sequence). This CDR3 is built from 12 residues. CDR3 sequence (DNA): TGTGCCAGCAGTTCGACGGGTTACGAGCAGTACTTC. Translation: CASSSTGYEQYF.

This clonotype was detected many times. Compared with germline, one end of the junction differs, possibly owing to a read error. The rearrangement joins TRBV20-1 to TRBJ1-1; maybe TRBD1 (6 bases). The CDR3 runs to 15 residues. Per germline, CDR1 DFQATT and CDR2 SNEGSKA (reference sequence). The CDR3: CSARQPPGANSEAFF. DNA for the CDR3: TGCAGTGCTAGACAACCTCCAGGGGCGAACTCTGAAGCTTTCTTT.

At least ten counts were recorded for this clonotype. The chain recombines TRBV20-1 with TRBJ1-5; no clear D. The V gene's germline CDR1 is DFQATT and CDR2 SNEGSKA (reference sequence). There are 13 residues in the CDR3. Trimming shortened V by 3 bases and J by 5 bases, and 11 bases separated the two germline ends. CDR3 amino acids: CSASAGGDQPQHF. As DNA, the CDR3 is TGCAGTGCTAGTGCGGGAGGAGATCAGCCCCAGCATTTT.

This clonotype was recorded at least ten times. The CDR3 reads CASSDDNSNQPQHF. CDR3 nucleotide sequence: TGCGCCAGCAGTGACGACAATAGCAATCAGCCCCAGCATTTT. The chain uses TRBV10-2 and TRBJ1-5; D remains unclear. Germline CDR1 is WSHSY and CDR2 is SAAADI. CDR3 length: 14 amino acids. Trimming removed 3 bases at V and 0 bases at J, with 6 bases between.

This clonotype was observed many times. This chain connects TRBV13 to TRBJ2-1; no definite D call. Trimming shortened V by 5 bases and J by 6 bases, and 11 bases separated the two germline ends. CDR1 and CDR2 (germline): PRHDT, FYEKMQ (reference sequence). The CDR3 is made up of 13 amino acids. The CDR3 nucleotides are TGTGCCAGCAGCCAAAGGGCCCCCAATGAGCAGTTCTTC. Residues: CASSQRAPNEQFF.

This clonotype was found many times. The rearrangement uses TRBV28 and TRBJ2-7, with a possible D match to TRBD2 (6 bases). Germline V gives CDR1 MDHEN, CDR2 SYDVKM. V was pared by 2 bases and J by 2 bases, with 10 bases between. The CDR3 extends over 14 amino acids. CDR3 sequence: CASSLPGLTYEQYF. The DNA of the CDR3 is TGTGCCAGCAGTTTACCGGGACTGACCTACGAGCAGTACTTC.

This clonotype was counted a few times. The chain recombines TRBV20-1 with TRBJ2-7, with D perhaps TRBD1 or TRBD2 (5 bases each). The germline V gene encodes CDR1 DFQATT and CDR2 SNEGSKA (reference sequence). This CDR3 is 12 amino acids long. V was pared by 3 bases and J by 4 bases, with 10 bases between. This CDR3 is CSASRDDYEQYF. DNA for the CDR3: TGCAGTGCTAGCCGGGACGATTACGAGCAGTACTTC.

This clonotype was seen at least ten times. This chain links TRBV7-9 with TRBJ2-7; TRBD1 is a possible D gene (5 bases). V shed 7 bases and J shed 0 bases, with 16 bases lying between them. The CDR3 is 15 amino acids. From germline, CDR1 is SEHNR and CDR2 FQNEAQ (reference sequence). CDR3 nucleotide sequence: TGTGCCAGCACCTCGTTTAGGGGTACCTCCTACGAGCAGTACTTC. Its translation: CASTSFRGTSYEQYF.

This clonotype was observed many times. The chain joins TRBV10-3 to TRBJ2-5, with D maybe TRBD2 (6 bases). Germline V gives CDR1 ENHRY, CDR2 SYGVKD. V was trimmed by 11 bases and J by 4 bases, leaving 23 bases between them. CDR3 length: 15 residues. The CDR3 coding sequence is TGTGCCGGATCCGGCGGTAGCGGAAGGGGAGAGACCCAGTACTTC. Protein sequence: CAGSGGSGRGETQYF.

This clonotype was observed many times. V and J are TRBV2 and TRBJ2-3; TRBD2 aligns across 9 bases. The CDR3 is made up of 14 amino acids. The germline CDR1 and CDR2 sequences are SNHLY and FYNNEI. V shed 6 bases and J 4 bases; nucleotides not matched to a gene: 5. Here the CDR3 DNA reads TGTGCCAGCAGCGCGGGACTAGCTTCAGATACGCAGTATTTT. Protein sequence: CASSAGLASDTQYF.

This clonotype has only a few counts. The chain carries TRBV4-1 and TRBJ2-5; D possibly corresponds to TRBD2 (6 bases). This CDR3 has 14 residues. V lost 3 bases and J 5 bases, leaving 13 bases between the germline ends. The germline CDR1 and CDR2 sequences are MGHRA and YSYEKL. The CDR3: CASSQARGGETQYF. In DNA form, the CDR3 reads TGCGCCAGCAGCCAGGCAAGAGGAGGGGAGACCCAGTACTTC.

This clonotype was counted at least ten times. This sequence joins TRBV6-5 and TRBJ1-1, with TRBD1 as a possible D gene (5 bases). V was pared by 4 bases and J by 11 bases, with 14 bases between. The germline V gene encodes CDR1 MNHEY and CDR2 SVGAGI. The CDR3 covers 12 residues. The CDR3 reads CASSWDGRTAFF. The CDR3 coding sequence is TGTGCCAGCAGTTGGGACGGACGGACGGCTTTCTTT.

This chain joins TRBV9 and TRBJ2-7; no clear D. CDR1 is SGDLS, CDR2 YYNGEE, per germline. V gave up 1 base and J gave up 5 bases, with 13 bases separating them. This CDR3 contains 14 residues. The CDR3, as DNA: TGTGCCAGCAGCGTACATGCCACGTCCCACGAGCAGTACTTC. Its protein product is CASSVHATSHEQYF.

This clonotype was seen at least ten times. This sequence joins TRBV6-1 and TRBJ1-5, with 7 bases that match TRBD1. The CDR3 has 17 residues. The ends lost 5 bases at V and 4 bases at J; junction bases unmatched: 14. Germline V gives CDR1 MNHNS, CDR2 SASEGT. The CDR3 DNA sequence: TGTGCCAGCAGTCCTACAGGGGACCCCCTATGGAATCAGCCCCAGCATTTT. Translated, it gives CASSPTGDPLWNQPQHF.

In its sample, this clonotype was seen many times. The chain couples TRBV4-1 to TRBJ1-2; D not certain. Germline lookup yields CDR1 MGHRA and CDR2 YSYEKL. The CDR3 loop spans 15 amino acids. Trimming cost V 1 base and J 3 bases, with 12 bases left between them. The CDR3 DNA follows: TGCGCCAGCAGCCAAGTTCGGCGGATGGACTATGGCTACACCTTC. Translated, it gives CASSQVRRMDYGYTF.

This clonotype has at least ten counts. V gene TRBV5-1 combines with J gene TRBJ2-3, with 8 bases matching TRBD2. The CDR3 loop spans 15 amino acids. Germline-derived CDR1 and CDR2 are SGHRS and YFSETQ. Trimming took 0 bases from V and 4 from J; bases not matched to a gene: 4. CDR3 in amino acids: CASSLGAGEADTQYF. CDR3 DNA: TGCGCCAGCAGCTTGGGAGCGGGAGAGGCAGATACGCAGTATTTT.